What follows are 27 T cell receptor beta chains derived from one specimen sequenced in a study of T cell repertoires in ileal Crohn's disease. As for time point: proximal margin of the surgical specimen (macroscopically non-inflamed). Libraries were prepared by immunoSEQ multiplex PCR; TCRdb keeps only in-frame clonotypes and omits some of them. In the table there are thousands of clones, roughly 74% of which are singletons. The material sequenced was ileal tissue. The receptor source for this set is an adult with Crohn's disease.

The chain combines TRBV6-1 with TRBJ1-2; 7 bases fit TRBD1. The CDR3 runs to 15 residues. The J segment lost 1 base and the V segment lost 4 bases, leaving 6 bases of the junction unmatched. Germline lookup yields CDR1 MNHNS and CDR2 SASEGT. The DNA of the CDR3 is TGTGCCAGCAGTGCGAACTGGGACAGTAACTATGGCTACACCTTC. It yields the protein CASSANWDSNYGYTF.

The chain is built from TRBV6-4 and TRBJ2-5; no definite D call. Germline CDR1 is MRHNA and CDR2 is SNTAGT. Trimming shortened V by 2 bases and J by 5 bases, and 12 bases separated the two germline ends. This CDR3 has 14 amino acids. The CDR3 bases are TGTGCCAGCAGTGACCGGGTACTGTGGGAGACCCAGTACTTC. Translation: CASSDRVLWETQYF.

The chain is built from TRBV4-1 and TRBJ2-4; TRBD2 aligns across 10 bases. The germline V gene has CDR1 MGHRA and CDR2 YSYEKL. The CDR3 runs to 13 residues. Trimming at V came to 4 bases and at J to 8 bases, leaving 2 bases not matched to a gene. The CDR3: CASSLGTSDIQYF. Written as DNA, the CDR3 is TGCGCCAGCAGCCTGGGGACTAGCGACATTCAGTACTTC.

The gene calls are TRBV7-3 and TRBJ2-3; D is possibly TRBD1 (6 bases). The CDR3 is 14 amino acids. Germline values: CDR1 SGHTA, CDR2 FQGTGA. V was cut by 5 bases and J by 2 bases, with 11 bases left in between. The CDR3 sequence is CASSRTGHTDTQYF. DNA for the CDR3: TGTGCCAGCAGCAGAACAGGGCACACAGATACGCAGTATTTT.

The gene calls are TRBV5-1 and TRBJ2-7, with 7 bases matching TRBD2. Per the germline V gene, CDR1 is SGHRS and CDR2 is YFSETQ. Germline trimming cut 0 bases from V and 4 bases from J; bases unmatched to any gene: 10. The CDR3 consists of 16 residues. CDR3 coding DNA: TGCGCCAGCAGCTTGGAGGGGCTAGCGGTCTCTTACGAGCAGTACTTC. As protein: CASSLEGLAVSYEQYF.

In nucleotides, the CDR3 is TGTGCCAGCTCCCCCGTGATCGGGACCAACACTGAAGCTTTCTTT. Its protein product is CASSPVIGTNTEAFF. The genes are TRBV18 and TRBJ1-1, with D possibly matching TRBD1 (5 bases). V lost 6 bases, J lost 2 bases, and 16 bases lay in between. CDR3 length: 15 amino acids. Germline loops: CDR1 KGHSH, CDR2 LQKENI.

The CDR3, as DNA: TGTGCCAGCAGTTTATCCCCTGTGACTGAAGCTTTCTTT. The encoded protein is CASSLSPVTEAFF. The J gene is TRBJ1-1, the V gene TRBV27; D is unresolved. The germline gives CDR1 MNHEY, CDR2 SMNVEV (reference sequence). The CDR3 is made up of 13 amino acids. Trimming left V 0 bases short and J 5 bases short, with 7 bases between.

Written as DNA, the CDR3 is TGTGCCAGCAATCCCGCGGAGGGGAATTCCTACGAGCAGTACTTC. Protein: CASNPAEGNSYEQYF. This chain uses TRBV6-1 with TRBJ2-7, with D possibly being TRBD2 (6 bases). The CDR3 contains 15 residues. V lost 7 bases to trimming and J lost 1 base, with 17 bases between them. Germline V gene lookup returns CDR1 MNHNS and CDR2 SASEGT.

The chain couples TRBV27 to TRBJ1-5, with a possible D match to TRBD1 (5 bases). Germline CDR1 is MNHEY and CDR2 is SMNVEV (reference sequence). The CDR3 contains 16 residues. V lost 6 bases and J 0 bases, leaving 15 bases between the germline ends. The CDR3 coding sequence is TGTGCCAGCAGCCCGACCCGCGGGGGTAGCAATCAGCCCCAGCATTTT. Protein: CASSPTRGGSNQPQHF.

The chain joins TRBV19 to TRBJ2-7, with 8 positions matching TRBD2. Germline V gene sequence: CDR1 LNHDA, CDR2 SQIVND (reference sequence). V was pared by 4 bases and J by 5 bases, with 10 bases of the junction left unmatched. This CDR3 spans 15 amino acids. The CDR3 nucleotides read TGTGCCAGTAGTACCAAGAGCGGGAGTAGGAACGAGCAGTACTTC. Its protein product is CASSTKSGSRNEQYF.

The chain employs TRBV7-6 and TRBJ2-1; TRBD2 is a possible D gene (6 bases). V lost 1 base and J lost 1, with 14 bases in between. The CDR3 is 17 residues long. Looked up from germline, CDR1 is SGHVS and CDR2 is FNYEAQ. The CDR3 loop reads CASSLGVVRGSYNEQFF. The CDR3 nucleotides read TGTGCCAGCAGCTTAGGGGTTGTGCGGGGATCCTACAATGAGCAGTTCTTC.

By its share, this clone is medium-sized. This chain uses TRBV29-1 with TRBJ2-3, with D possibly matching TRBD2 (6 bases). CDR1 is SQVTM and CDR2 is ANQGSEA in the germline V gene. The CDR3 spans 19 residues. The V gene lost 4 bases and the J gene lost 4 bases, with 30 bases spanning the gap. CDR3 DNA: TGCAGCGTTGTGCCCCCCTCTATGGCGGGGCCCCCCGTGGCAGATACGCAGTATTTT. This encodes CSVVPPSMAGPPVADTQYF.

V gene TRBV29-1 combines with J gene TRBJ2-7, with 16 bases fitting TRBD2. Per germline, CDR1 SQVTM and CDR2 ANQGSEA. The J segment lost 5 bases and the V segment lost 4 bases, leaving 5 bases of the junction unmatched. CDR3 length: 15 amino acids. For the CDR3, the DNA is TGCAGCGTTGCGGGGACTAGCGGGAGGGCCCACGAGCAGTACTTC. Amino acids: CSVAGTSGRAHEQYF.

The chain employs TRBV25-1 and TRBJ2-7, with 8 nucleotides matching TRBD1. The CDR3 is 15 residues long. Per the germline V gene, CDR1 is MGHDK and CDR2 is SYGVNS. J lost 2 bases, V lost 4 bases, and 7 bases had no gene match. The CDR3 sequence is CASSGKGTGAYEQYF. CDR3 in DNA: TGTGCCAGCAGTGGAAAAGGGACAGGAGCCTACGAGCAGTACTTC.

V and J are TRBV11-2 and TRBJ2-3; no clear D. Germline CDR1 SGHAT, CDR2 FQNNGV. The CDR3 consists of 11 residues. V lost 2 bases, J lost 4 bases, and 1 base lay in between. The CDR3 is CASSLSDTQYF. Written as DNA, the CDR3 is TGTGCCAGCAGCTTATCAGATACGCAGTATTTT.

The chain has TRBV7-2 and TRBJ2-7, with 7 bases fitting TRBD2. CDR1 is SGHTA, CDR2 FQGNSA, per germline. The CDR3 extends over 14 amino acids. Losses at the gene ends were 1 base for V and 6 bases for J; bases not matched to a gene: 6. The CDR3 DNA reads TGTGCCAGCAGCTTAGGGGGGGGACTTGTCGAGCAGTACTTC. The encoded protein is CASSLGGGLVEQYF. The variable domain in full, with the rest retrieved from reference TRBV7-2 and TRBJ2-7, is GAGVSQSPSNKVTEKGKDVELRCDPISGHTALYWYRQSLGQGLEFLIYFQGNSAPDKSGLPSDRFSAERTGGSVSTLTIQRTQQEDSAVYLCASSLGGGLVEQYFGPGTRLTVT.

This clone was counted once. The CDR3 DNA follows: TGTGCCAGCTCACTCCAGGGGGCTGAAGCTTTCTTT. Amino acids: CASSLQGAEAFF. V usage is TRBV18 and J usage is TRBJ1-1; 7 bases agree with TRBD1. The V gene's germline CDR1 is KGHSH and CDR2 LQKENI. V gave up 4 bases and J gave up 6 bases; unmatched junction bases: 2. The CDR3 contains 12 residues.

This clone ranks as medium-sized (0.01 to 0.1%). CDR3 amino acids: CASTTGSRLEAFF. The CDR3 nucleotides read TGTGCCAGCACTACAGGGTCTAGGCTTGAAGCTTTCTTT. The chain recombines TRBV6-1 with TRBJ1-1; possible D gene TRBD1, 6 bases. CDR3 size: 13 residues. V lost 7 bases and J 7 bases, leaving 16 bases between the germline ends. In germline, CDR1 is MNHNS, CDR2 SASEGT.

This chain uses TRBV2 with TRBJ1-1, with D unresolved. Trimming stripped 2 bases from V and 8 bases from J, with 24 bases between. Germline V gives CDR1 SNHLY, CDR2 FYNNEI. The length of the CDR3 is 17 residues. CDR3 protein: CASSETGYTFGIGEAFF. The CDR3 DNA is TGTGCCAGCAGTGAAACTGGGTACACCTTTGGGATAGGGGAAGCTTTCTTT.

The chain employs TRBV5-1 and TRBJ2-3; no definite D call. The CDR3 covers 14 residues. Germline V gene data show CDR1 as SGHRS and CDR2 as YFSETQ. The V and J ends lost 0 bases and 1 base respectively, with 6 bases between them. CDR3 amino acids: CASSLVVGTDTQYF. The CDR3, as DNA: TGCGCCAGCAGCTTGGTAGTGGGCACAGATACGCAGTATTTT. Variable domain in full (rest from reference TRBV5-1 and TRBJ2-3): KAGVTQTPRYLIKTRGQQVTLSCSPISGHRSVSWYQQTPGQGLQFLFEYFSETQRNKGNFPGRFSGRQFSNSRSEMNVSTLELGDSALYLCASSLVVGTDTQYFGPGTRLTVL.

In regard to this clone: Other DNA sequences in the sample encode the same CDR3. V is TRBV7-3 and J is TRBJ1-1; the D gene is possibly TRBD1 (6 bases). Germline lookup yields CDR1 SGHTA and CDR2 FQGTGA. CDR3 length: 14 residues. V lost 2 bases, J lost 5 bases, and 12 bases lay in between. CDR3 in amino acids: CASSLGGGRTEAFF. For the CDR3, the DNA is TGTGCCAGCAGCTTAGGAGGGGGGAGAACTGAAGCTTTCTTT.

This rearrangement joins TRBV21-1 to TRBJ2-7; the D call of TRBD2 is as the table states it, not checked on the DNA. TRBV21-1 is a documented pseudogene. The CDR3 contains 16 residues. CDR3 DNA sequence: TGTGCCAGCAGGGGGCGGGTGGGGGACTCCTCCTACGAGCAGTACTTC. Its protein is CASRGRVGDSSYEQYF.

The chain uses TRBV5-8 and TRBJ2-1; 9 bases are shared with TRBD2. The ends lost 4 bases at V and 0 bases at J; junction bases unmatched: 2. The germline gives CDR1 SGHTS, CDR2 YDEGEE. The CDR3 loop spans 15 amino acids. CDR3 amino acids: CASSAGLASYNEQFF. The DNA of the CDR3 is TGTGCCAGCAGCGCGGGACTAGCCTCCTACAATGAGCAGTTCTTC. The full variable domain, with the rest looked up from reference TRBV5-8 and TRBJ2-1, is EAGVTQSPTHLIKTRGQQATLRCSPISGHTSVYWYQQALGLGLQFLLWYDEGEERNRGNFPPRFSGRQFPNYSSELNVNALELEDSALYLCASSAGLASYNEQFFGPGTRLTVL.

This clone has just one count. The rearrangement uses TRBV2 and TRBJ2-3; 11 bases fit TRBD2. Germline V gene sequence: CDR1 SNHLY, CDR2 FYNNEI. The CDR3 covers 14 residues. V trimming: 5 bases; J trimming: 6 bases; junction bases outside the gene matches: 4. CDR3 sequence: CASSLTSGSDTQYF. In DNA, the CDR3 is TGTGCCAGCAGTCTCACTAGCGGGAGTGATACGCAGTATTTT.

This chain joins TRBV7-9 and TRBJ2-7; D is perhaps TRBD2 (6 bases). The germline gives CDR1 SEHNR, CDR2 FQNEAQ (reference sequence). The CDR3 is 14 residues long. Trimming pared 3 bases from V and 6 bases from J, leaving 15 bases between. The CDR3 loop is CASSLAGGALEQYF. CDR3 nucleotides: TGTGCCAGCAGCTTGGCAGGCGGGGCCCTCGAGCAGTACTTC. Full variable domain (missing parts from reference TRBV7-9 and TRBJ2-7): DTGVSQNPRHKITKRGQNVTFRCDPISEHNRLYWYRQTLGQGPEFLTYFQNEAQLEKSRLLSDRFSAERPKGSFSTLEIQRTEQGDSAMYLCASSLAGGALEQYFGPGTRLTVT.

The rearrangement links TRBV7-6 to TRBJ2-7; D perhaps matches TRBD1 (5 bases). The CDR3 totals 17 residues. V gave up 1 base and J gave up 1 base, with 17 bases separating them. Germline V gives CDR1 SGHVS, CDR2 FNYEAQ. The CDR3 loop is CASSLVGFPRGSYEQYF. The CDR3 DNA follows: TGTGCCAGCAGCTTAGTGGGGTTCCCAAGGGGATCCTACGAGCAGTACTTC.

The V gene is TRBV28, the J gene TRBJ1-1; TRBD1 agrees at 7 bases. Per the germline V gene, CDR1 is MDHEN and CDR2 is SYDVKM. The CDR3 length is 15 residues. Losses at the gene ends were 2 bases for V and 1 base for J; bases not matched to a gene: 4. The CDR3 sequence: CASSLTGQPNTEAFF. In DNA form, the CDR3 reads TGTGCCAGCAGTTTAACGGGACAGCCGAACACTGAAGCTTTCTTT.